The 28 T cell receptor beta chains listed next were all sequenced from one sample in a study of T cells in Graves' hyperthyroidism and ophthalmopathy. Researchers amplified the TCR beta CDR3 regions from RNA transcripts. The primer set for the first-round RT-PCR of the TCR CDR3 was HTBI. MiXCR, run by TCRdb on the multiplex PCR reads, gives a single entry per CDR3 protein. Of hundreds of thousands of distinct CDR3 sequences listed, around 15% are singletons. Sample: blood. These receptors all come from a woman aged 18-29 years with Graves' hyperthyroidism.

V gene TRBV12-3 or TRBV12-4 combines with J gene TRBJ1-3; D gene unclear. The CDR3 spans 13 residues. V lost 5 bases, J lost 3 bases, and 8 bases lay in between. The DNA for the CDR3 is TGTGCCAGCAGTCTCAAGCTTGGAAACACCATATATTTT. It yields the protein CASSLKLGNTIYF.

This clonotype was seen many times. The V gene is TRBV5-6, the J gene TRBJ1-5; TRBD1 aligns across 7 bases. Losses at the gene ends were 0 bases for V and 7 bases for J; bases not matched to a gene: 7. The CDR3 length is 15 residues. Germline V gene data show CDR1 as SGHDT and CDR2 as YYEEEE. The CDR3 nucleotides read TGTGCCAGCAGCTTGGGGGGACAGATGAGACAGCCCCAGCATTTT. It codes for CASSLGGQMRQPQHF.

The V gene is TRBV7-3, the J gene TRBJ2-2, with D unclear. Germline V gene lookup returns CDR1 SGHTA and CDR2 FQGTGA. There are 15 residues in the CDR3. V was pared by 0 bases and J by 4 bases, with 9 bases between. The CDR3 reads CASSLTSAITGELFF. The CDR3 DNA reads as TGTGCCAGCAGCTTAACGTCCGCGATCACCGGGGAGCTGTTTTTT.

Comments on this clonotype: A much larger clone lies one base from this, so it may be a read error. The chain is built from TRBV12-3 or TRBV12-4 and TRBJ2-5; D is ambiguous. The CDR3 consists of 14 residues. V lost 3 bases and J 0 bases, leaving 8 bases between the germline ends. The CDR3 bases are TGTGCCAGCAGTTTCTCCAGCTACCAAGAGACCCAGTACTTC. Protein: CASSFSSYQETQYF.

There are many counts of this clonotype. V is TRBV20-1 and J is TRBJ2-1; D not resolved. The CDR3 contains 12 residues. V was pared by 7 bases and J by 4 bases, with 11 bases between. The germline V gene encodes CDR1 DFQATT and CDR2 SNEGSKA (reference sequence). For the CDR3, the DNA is TGCAGTGAGAGTAAGGGTTACAATGAGCAGTTCTTC. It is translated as CSESKGYNEQFF.

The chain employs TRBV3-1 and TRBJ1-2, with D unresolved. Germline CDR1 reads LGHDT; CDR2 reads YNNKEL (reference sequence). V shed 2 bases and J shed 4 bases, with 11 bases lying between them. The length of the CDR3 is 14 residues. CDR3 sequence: CASSQLGRLYGYTF. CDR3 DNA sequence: TGTGCCAGCAGCCAACTGGGCAGGCTCTATGGCTACACCTTC.

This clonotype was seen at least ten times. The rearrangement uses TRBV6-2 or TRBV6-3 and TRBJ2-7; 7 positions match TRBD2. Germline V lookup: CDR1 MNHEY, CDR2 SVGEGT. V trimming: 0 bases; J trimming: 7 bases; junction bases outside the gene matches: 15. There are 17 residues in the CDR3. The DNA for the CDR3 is TGTGCCAGCAGTTACTCATCCGGGACGCCTAAAGCGGGGGAGCAGTACTTC. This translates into CASSYSSGTPKAGEQYF.

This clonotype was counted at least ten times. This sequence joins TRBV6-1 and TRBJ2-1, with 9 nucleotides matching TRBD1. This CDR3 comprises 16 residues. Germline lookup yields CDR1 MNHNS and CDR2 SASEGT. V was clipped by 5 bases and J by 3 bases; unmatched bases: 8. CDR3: CASSPARQGVYNEQFF. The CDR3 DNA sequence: TGTGCCAGCAGTCCAGCAAGACAGGGGGTCTACAATGAGCAGTTCTTC.

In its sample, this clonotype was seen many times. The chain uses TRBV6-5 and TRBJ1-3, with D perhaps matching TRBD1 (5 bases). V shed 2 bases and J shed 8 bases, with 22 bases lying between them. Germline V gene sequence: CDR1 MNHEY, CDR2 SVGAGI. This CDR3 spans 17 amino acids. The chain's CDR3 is CASSYGGGPPPGDTIYF. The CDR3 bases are TGTGCCAGCAGTTACGGGGGTGGCCCGCCCCCAGGAGACACCATATATTTT.

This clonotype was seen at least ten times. CDR3 DNA sequence: TGTGCCTGTTGGGAGGGGATACAGGGCGGCTTCTACGAGCAGTACTTC. Its protein is CACWEGIQGGFYEQYF. This chain links TRBV30 with TRBJ2-7; TRBD2 might be the D (7 bases). V shed 6 bases and J shed 3 bases, with 24 bases lying between them. This CDR3 contains 16 residues. From germline, CDR1 is GTSNPN and CDR2 SVGIG (reference sequence).

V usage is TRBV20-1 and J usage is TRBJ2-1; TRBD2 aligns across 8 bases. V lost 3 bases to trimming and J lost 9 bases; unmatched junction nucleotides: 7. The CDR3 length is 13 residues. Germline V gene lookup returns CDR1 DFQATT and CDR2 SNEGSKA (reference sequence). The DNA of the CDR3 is TGCAGTGCTAGCGGGAGGGCCCAGGGTGAGCAGTTCTTC. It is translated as CSASGRAQGEQFF.

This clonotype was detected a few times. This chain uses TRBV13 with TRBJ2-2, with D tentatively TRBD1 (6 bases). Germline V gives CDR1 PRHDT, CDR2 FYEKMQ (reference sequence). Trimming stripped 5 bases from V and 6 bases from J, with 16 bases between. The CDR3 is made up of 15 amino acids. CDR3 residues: CASSEGVKGPGELFF. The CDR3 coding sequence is TGTGCCAGCAGCGAGGGGGTAAAGGGTCCCGGGGAGCTGTTTTTT.

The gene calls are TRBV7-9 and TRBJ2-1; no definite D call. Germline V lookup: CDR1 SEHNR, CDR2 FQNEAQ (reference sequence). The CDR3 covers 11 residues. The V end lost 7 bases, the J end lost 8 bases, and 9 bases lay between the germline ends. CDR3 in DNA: TGTGCCAGCACCCTCCAACATGAGCAGTTCTTC. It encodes CASTLQHEQFF.

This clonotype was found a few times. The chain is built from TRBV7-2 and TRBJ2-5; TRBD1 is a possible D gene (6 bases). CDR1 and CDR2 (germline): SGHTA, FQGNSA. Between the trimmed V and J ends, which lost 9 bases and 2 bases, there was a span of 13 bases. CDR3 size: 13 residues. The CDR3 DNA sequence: TGTGCCAGTCGAGGACAGAAACAAGAGACCCAGTACTTC. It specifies CASRGQKQETQYF. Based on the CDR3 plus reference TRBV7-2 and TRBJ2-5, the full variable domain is GAGVSQSPSNKVTEKGKDVELRCDPISGHTALYWYRQSLGQGLEFLIYFQGNSAPDKSGLPSDRFSAERTGGSVSTLTIQRTQQEDSAVYLCASRGQKQETQYFGPGTRLLVL.

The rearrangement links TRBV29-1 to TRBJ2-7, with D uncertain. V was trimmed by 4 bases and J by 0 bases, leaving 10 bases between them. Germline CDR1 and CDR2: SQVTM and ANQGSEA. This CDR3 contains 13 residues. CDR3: CSVVSLHSYEQYF. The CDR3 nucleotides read TGCAGCGTTGTTTCCCTCCACTCCTACGAGCAGTACTTC.

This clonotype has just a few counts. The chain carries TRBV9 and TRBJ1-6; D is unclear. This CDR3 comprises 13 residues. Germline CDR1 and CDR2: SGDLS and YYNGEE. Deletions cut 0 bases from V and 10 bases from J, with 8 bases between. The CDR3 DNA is TGTGCCAGCAGCGTAGGCGCGCACTCACCCCTCCACTTT. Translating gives CASSVGAHSPLHF.

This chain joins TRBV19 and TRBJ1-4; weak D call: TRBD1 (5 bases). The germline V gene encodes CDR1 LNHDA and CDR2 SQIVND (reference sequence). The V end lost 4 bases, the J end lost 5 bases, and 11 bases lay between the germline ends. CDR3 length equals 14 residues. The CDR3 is CASSTWDGNEKLFF. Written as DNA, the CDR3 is TGTGCCAGTAGTACTTGGGACGGAAATGAAAAACTGTTTTTT.

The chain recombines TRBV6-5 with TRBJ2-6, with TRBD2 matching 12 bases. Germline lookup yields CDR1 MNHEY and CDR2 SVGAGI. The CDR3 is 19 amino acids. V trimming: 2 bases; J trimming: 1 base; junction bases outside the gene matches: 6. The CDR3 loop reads CASSYQGLAGWSGANVLTF. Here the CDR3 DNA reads TGTGCCAGCAGTTACCAAGGACTAGCGGGATGGTCTGGGGCCAACGTCCTGACTTTC.

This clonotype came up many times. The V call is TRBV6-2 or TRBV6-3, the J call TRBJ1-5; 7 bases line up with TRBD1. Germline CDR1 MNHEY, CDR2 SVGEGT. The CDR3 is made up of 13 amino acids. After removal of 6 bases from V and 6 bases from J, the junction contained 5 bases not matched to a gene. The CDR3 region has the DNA TGTGCCAGCAGAATAGACAGGGTTCAGCCCCAGCATTTT. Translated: CASRIDRVQPQHF.

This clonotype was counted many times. CDR3 sequence reads: CASSQGLAGGKGDTQYF. Here the CDR3 DNA reads TGTGCCAGCAGCCAAGGACTAGCGGGAGGCAAAGGAGATACGCAGTATTTT. This rearrangement joins TRBV3-1 to TRBJ2-3; 13 bases are shared with TRBD2. This CDR3 has 17 amino acids. CDR1 is LGHDT, CDR2 YNNKEL, per germline (reference sequence). With V trimmed by 1 base and J by 5 bases, 6 bases remained unmatched.

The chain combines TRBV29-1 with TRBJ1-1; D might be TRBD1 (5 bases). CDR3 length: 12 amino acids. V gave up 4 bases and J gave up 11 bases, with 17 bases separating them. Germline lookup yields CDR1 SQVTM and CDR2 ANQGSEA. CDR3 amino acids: CSVVGQDSGAFF. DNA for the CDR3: TGCAGCGTTGTCGGGCAGGACTCAGGGGCTTTCTTT.

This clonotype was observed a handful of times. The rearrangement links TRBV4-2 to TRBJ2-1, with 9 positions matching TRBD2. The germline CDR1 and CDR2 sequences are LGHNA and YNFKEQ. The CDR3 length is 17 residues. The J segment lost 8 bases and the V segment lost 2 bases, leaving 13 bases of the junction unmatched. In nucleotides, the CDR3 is TGTGCCAGCAGCCAATTTTATTGGCGGGAGGGCCAGGATGAGCAGTTCTTC. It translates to CASSQFYWREGQDEQFF.

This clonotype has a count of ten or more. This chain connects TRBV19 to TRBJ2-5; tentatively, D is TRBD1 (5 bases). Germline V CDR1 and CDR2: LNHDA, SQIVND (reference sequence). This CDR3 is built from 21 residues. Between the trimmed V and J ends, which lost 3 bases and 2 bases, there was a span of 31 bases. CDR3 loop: CASSMVRRSWGSRPLQETQYF. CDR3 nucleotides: TGTGCCAGTAGTATGGTCCGCAGATCTTGGGGCTCCCGCCCATTACAAGAGACCCAGTACTTC.

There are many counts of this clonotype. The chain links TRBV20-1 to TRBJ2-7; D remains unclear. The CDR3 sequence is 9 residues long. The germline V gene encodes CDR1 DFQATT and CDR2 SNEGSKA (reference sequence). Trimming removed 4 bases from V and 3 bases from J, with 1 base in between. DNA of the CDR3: TGCAGTGCTAACTACGAGCAGTACTTC. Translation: CSANYEQYF.

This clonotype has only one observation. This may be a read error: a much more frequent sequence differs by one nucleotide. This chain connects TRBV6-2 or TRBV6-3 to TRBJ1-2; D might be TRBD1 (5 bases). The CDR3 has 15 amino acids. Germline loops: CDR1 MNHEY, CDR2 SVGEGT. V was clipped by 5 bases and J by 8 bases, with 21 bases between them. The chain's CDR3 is CASSLDSSSIWGYTF. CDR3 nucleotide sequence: TGTGCCAGCAGTCTCGACAGCTCCTCTATCTGGGGCTACACCTTC.

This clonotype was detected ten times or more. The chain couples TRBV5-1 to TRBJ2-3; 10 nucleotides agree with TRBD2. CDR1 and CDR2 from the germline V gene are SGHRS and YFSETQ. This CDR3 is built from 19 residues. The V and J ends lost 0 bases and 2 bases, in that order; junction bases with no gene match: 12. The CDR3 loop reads CASSLGLAGSVASTDTQYF. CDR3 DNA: TGCGCCAGCAGCTTGGGACTAGCGGGTTCAGTAGCGTCCACAGATACGCAGTATTTT.

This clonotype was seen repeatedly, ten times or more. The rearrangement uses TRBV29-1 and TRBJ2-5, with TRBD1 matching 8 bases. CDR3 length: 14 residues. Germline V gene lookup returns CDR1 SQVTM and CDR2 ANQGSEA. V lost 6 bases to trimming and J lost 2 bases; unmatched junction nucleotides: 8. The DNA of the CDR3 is TGCAGCGTCACCCCTGGGACAGGTCAAGAGACCCAGTACTTC. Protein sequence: CSVTPGTGQETQYF.

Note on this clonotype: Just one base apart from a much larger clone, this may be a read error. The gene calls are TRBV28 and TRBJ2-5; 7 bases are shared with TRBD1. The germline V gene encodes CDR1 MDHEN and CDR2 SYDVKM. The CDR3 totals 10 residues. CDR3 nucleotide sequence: TGTGCCAGCCTCGGGACAGCCTTGAACTTC. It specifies CASLGTALNF.